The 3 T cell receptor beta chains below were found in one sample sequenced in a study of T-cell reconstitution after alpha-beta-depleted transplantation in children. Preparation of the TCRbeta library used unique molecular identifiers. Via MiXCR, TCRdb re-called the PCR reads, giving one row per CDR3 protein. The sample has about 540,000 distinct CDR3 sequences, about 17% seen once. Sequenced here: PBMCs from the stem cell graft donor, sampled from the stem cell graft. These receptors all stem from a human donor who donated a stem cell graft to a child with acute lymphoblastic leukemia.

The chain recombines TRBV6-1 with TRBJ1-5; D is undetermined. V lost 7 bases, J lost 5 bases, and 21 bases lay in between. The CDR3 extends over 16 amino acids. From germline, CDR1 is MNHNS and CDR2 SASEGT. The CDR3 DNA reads TGTGCCAGCAAGCAGGTCACGCCGGGTTTGGATCAGCCCCAGCATTTT. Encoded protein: CASKQVTPGLDQPQHF.

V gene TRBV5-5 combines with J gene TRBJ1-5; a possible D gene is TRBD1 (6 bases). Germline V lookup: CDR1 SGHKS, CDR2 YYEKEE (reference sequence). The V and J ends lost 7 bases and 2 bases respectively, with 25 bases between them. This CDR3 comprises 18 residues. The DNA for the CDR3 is TGTGCCAGCTCAGATAGGACAGTAAATTATGATGGCAATCAGCCCCAGCATTTT. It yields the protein CASSDRTVNYDGNQPQHF.

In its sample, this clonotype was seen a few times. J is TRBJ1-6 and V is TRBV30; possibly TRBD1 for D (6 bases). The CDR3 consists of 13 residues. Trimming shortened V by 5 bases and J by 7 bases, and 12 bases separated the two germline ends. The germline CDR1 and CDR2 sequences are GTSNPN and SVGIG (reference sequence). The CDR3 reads CAWGGNPNSPLHF. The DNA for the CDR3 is TGTGCCTGGGGGGGCAATCCGAATTCACCCCTCCACTTT.